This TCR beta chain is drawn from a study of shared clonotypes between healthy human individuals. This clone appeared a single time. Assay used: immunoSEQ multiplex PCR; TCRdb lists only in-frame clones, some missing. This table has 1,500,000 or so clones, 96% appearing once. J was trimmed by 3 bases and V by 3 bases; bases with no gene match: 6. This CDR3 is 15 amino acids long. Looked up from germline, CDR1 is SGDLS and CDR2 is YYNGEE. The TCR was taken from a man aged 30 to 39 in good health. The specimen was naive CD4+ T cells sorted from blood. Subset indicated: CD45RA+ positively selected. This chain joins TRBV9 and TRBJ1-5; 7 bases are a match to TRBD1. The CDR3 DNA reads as TGTGCCAGCAGCGCCCGAGGGACAGCCAATCAGCCCCAGCATTTT. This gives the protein CASSARGTANQPQHF.